This record concerns one T cell receptor beta chain sequence. The antigen is undetermined. These data are taken from a study of blood T cells in healthy people across ages. About the study: Capture via template switching afforded approximately one barcoded beta molecule per two T cells. General study results and limits: Diversity estimated from one million T cells was considered an underestimate.

Germline V CDR1 and CDR2: SGHTA, FQGNSA. There are 13 residues in the CDR3. Between the trimmed V and J ends, which lost 9 bases and 7 bases, there was a span of 18 bases. Using a J-beta primer mix together with a sample-barcoded 5' primer, a second PCR was run for roughly 7 to 12 cycles. TCRdb reprocessed the 5' RACE reads via MiXCR and lists one record per CDR3 protein. Of 750,000 to 1,000,000 distinct CDR3 sequences listed, about 29% are singletons. The sample was also reused in another study, on T cells of mothers and their children. This second report adds: All extracted RNA went into cDNA synthesis, about 1.6 ug per 15 ul. Sample barcodes and 2-4 random nucleotides were added by the M1S primer of the second PCR.

The receptor was isolated from a woman between 40 and 55 years old in good health. The sample comprised blood. The chain carries TRBV7-2 and TRBJ1-2; D is unclear. The CDR3 protein is CASSRDMAGGYTF. In nucleotides, the CDR3 is TGTGCCAGTAGCAGAGACATGGCGGGTGGCTACACCTTC.